The 21 T cell receptor beta chains presented below share a single source sample, sequenced in a study of blood T cells in healthy people across ages. Through a sample-barcoded 5' primer and a J-beta primer mix, a second PCR was run for roughly 6 to 11 cycles. TCRdb independently ran MiXCR on the 5' RACE reads; one entry per CDR3 protein. The sample holds around 620,000 distinct CDR3 sequences, approximately 30% seen once. The sequencing input was blood. Receptor source: an older woman in good health.

Only a few counts were recorded for this clonotype. J is TRBJ1-4 and V is TRBV3-1; D gene uncertain. This CDR3 spans 15 amino acids. Germline CDR1 reads LGHDT; CDR2 reads YNNKEL (reference sequence). V was trimmed by 0 bases and J by 0 bases, leaving 5 bases between them. The CDR3 protein is CASSQEEATNEKLFF. In DNA form, the CDR3 reads TGTGCCAGCAGCCAAGAGGAAGCAACTAATGAAAAACTGTTTTTT.

Only a few counts were recorded for this clonotype. The chain recombines TRBV7-2 with TRBJ1-2; tentative D call: TRBD1 (5 bases). Trimming shortened V by 5 bases and J by 0 bases, and 13 bases separated the two germline ends. This CDR3 region has 15 residues. The germline gives CDR1 SGHTA, CDR2 FQGNSA. The CDR3 region is CASSPQGSSNYGYTF. CDR3 bases: TGTGCCAGCAGCCCTCAGGGATCCTCTAACTATGGCTACACCTTC.

V is TRBV7-2 and J is TRBJ2-7; TRBD2 aligns across 9 bases. Per the germline V gene, CDR1 is SGHTA and CDR2 is FQGNSA. J gave up 6 bases and V 2 bases, and 8 bases lay outside the gene matches. The CDR3 extends over 15 amino acids. Here the CDR3 DNA reads TGTGCCAGCAGCTTAAATCGGGTTAGCGGGGGCGAGCAGTACTTC. Translated: CASSLNRVSGGEQYF.

The chain is built from TRBV6-6 and TRBJ1-4; D ambiguous. Germline CDR1 and CDR2: MNHNY and SVGAGI (reference sequence). V gave up 7 bases and J gave up 3 bases, with 9 bases separating them. The CDR3 loop spans 13 amino acids. The chain's CDR3 is CASNDRPNEKLFF. DNA for the CDR3: TGTGCCAGCAATGATAGGCCTAATGAAAAACTGTTTTTT.

This clonotype was picked up a small number of times. The chain combines TRBV7-9 with TRBJ1-6; unclear D gene. Germline assignment: CDR1 SEHNR and CDR2 FQNEAQ (reference sequence). This CDR3 spans 13 amino acids. With 5 bases removed from V and 7 bases from J, the gap between germline ends came to 9 bases. CDR3 DNA: TGTGCCAGCAGCCCCGGACCGAATTCACCCCTCCACTTT. Amino acids: CASSPGPNSPLHF.

This clonotype was picked up a small number of times. The genes are TRBV20-1 and TRBJ2-7, with TRBD1 identical over 9 bases. There are 14 residues in the CDR3. Losses at the gene ends were 1 base for V and 1 base for J; bases not matched to a gene: 2. The V gene's germline CDR1 is DFQATT and CDR2 SNEGSKA (reference sequence). The CDR3 region is CSARAGTGSYEQYF. CDR3 bases: TGCAGTGCTAGAGCCGGGACAGGGTCCTACGAGCAGTACTTC.

The CDR3 sequence: CATSRAGGQSSYNEQFF. The CDR3 DNA reads as TGTGCCACCAGTCGAGCGGGGGGGCAGTCTTCCTACAATGAGCAGTTCTTC. J is TRBJ2-1 and V is TRBV24-1, with 10 bases matching TRBD2. From germline, CDR1 is KGHDR and CDR2 SFDVKD. The V and J ends lost 6 bases and 1 base, in that order; junction bases with no gene match: 8. CDR3 length equals 17 residues.

This clonotype was seen ten or more times. The chain has TRBV20-1 and TRBJ2-5; no clear D. Trimming removed 2 bases from V and 5 bases from J, with 3 bases in between. The CDR3 spans 10 residues. Germline V CDR1 and CDR2: DFQATT, SNEGSKA (reference sequence). CDR3 sequence reads: CSARRETQYF. The DNA of the CDR3 is TGCAGTGCTAGAAGGGAGACCCAGTACTTC.

The rearrangement joins TRBV6-2 or TRBV6-3 to TRBJ2-3; D is ambiguous. The germline gives CDR1 MNHEY, CDR2 SVGEGT. V shed 4 bases and J shed 2 bases, with 7 bases lying between them. The CDR3 is 13 residues long. In nucleotides, the CDR3 is TGTGCCAGCAGTTCCCAGGACACAGATACGCAGTATTTT. This codes for CASSSQDTDTQYF.

This clonotype has just a few counts. The rearrangement uses TRBV10-3 and TRBJ2-3, with 11 nucleotides matching TRBD2. This CDR3 contains 14 residues. V lost 7 bases and J lost 4; bases outside the gene matches: 4. CDR1 is ENHRY, CDR2 SYGVKD, per germline. The CDR3 sequence is CAINLAGGADTQYF. As DNA, the CDR3 is TGTGCCATCAATCTAGCGGGGGGCGCAGATACGCAGTATTTT.

This chain links TRBV20-1 with TRBJ2-6; tentatively, D is TRBD2 (6 bases). Germline lookup yields CDR1 DFQATT and CDR2 SNEGSKA (reference sequence). The CDR3 is 15 residues long. The V end was cut by 1 base, the J end by 1 base, with 8 bases between. The CDR3 region has the DNA TGCAGTGCTAGAGCCCGGGGGTCTGGGGCCAACGTCCTGACTTTC. Translation gives CSARARGSGANVLTF.

This clonotype was counted between two and nine times. The gene calls are TRBV20-1 and TRBJ1-2; 7 nucleotides line up with TRBD1. The CDR3 contains 14 residues. From germline, CDR1 is DFQATT and CDR2 SNEGSKA (reference sequence). The V gene end was trimmed by 0 bases and the J gene end by 4 bases; junction bases not matched to a gene: 5. The CDR3 DNA reads TGCAGTGCTAGAGAAAGAGGGGGCGGCTATGGCTACACCTTC. It encodes CSARERGGGYGYTF.

V usage is TRBV21-1 and J usage is TRBJ2-4. TRBV21-1 is marked as a pseudogene. CDR3 length equals 18 residues. The CDR3 here is CASSKALRLTTAKNIQYF. CDR3 coding DNA: TGTGCCAGCAGCAAAGCGCTGCGGCTAACTACGGCCAAAAACATTCAGTACTTC.

This clonotype has only a few counts. The gene calls are TRBV24-1 and TRBJ1-1; D is undetermined. Germline V gene lookup returns CDR1 KGHDR and CDR2 SFDVKD. This CDR3 is built from 13 residues. The V and J ends lost 3 bases and 4 bases respectively, with 8 bases between them. This CDR3 reads CATSDGSGTEAFF. CDR3 coding DNA: TGTGCCACCAGTGATGGGTCTGGCACTGAAGCTTTCTTT.

The V and J genes are TRBV11-2 and TRBJ1-4; maybe TRBD1 (5 bases). Germline V lookup: CDR1 SGHAT, CDR2 FQNNGV. The ends were cut back, 2 bases at V and 8 bases at J, with 12 bases in the middle. The CDR3 runs 14 residues. CDR3 sequence (DNA): TGTGCCAGCAGCTTATCAGAGGGGTACGAAAAACTGTTTTTT. Amino acids: CASSLSEGYEKLFF.

This chain joins TRBV6-2 or TRBV6-3 and TRBJ1-2, with unresolved D. This CDR3 has 16 amino acids. Germline CDR1 reads MNHEY; CDR2 reads SVGEGT. V was clipped by 5 bases and J by 2 bases, with 18 bases between them. The CDR3 reads CASSLLVATPNYGYTF. CDR3 coding DNA: TGTGCCAGCAGTCTTCTCGTCGCCACACCGAACTATGGCTACACCTTC.

The chain combines TRBV2 with TRBJ2-2; 7 bases line up with TRBD1. This CDR3 region has 15 residues. Germline-derived CDR1 and CDR2 are SNHLY and FYNNEI. Trimming at V came to 4 bases and at J to 0 bases, leaving 2 bases not matched to a gene. CDR3 residues: CASSGQGANTGELFF. Here the CDR3 DNA reads TGTGCCAGCAGTGGCCAGGGGGCGAACACCGGGGAGCTGTTTTTT.

This clonotype was counted only a few times. The V call is TRBV12-3 or TRBV12-4, the J call TRBJ1-1; D is unclear. The CDR3 is 14 residues long. The V end was cut by 5 bases, the J end by 1 base, with 11 bases between. The CDR3 bases are TGTGCCAGCAGTCGGACGGGTTGGAACACTGAAGCTTTCTTT. Protein: CASSRTGWNTEAFF.

The chain has TRBV9 and TRBJ2-3; 9 bases agree with TRBD2. The germline gives CDR1 SGDLS, CDR2 YYNGEE. V lost 2 bases to trimming and J lost 3 bases; unmatched junction nucleotides: 10. CDR3 length: 17 residues. This CDR3 is CASSVWDGSGGTDTQYF. The CDR3 DNA sequence: TGTGCCAGCAGCGTCTGGGATGGAAGCGGGGGGACAGATACGCAGTATTTT.

J is TRBJ1-2 and V is TRBV5-1; perhaps TRBD1 as D (6 bases). Looked up from germline, CDR1 is SGHRS and CDR2 is YFSETQ. Trimming stripped 4 bases from V and 6 bases from J, with 13 bases between. CDR3 length: 13 amino acids. The CDR3 nucleotides read TGCGCCAGCAGCAGGGCGACAGGCGATGGCTACACCTTC. It encodes CASSRATGDGYTF.

This clonotype was counted only a few times. The V call is TRBV7-2, the J call TRBJ2-3; 8 bases are shared with TRBD1. Looked up from germline, CDR1 is SGHTA and CDR2 is FQGNSA. V lost 4 bases and J lost 6; bases outside the gene matches: 6. The CDR3 has 14 residues. CDR3 sequence: CASSYSTGDDTQYF. The CDR3 nucleotides read TGTGCCAGCAGCTACTCGACAGGGGATGATACGCAGTATTTT.